This TCR beta chain was found in a study of long-term antiretroviral therapy in people with HIV. Study results and caveats: Information on adherence to ART, viral resistance or therapy changes was unavailable. The data indicate that diversity increased after ART but remained below transplant donor controls.

They ran version v3.0 of the immunoSEQ assay at survey level. TCRdb's copy holds only in-frame clones and misses some; the assay was immunoSEQ multiplex PCR. The data show roughly 28,000 clones, about 77% seen once. This clone was seen a few times. Its antigen remains unidentified. Sequencing was performed on unsorted PBMCs, taken 1.5 years before starting antiretroviral therapy. The TCR sequence derives from a man in his late teens or twenties with HIV.

In DNA form, the CDR3 reads TGTGCCAGCAGCCCTTTGACGGTGGGGGAGCTGTTTTTT. Amino acids: CASSPLTVGELFF. V usage is TRBV5-5 and J usage is TRBJ2-2; no definite D call. Germline-derived CDR1 and CDR2 are SGHKS and YYEKEE (reference sequence). This CDR3 has 13 residues. Between the trimmed V and J ends, which lost 4 bases and 8 bases, there was a span of 12 bases.